This T cell receptor (beta chain) was found in a study of T cells expressing NK-cell markers. About the research overall: From sorted CD3+CD56+NKG2C+, CD3+CD56+NKG2C- and CD3+CD56-NKG2C+ T cells came the TCR beta repertoires. The sequencing cohort of eight donors included seven HCMV-seropositive individuals and one seronegative individual.

For TCR beta, cDNA was produced by 5'RACE template switching with UMIs. For each CDR3 protein, TCRdb gives one entry from its re-call of the 5' RACE reads, without DNA. This sample's table reports under 500,000 distinct CDR3 sequences. The CDR3 contains 17 residues. Germline values: CDR1 MGHDK, CDR2 SYGVNS. General study findings and limits: Specificity for HCMV among expanded NKG2C+ T cell clones was not established.

In regard to this clonotype: The antigen is undetermined.

The sequenced material came from blood T cells: a sorted CD56 or NKG2C T cell subset, CD4+ or CD8+ T cells, or bulk PBMC T cells (not recorded which). This sequence originates from a woman aged 18-70 years in good health. The V call is TRBV25-1, the J call TRBJ2-1; TCRdb lists TRBD2, though no DNA is available to test this call. The CDR3 loop reads CASSEPGIAGAPGEQFF. Drawing the rest from reference TRBV25-1 and TRBJ2-1, the complete variable domain is EADIYQTPRYLVIGTGKKITLECSQTMGHDKMYWYQQDPGMELHLIHYSYGVNSTEKGDLSSESTVSRIRTEHFPLTLESARPSHTSQYLCASSEPGIAGAPGEQFFGPGTRLTVL.